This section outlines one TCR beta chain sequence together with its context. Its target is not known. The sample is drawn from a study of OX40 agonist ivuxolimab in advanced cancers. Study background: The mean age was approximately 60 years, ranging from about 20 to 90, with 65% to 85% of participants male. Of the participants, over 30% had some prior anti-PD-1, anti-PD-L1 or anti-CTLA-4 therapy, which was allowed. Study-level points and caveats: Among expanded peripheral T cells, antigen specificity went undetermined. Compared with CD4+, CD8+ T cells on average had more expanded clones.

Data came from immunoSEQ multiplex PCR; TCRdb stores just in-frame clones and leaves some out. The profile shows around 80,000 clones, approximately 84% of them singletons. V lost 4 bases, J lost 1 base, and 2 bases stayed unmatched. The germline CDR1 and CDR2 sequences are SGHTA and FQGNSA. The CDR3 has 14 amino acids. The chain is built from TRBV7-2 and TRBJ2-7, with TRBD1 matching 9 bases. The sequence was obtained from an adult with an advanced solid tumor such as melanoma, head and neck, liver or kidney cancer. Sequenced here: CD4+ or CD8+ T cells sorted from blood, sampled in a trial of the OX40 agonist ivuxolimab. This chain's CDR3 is CASSSGTGSYEQYF. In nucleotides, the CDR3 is TGTGCCAGCAGCTCCGGGACAGGGTCCTACGAGCAGTACTTC.